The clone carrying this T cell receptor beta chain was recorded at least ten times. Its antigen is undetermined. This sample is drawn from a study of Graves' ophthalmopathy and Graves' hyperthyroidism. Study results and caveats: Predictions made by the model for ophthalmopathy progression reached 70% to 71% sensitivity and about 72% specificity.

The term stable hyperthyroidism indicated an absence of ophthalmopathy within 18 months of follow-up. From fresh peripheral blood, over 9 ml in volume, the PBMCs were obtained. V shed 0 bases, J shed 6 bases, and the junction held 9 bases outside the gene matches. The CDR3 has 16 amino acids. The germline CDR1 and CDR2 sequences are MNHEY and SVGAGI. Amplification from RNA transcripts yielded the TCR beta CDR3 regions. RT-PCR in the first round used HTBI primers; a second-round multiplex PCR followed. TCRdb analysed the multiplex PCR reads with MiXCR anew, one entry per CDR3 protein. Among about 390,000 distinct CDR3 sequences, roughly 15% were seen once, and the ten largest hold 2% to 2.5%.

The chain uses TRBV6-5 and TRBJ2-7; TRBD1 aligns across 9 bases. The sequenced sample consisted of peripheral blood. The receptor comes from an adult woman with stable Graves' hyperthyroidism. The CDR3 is CASSYSGTGLQTEQYF. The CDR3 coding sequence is TGTGCCAGCAGTTACTCCGGGACAGGGCTTCAAACCGAGCAGTACTTC.